This T cell receptor beta chain derives from a study of blood T cells in healthy people across ages. The authors drew 8 to 10 milliliters of peripheral blood from each donor. Study-wide findings and caveats: PBMCs were not sorted, which prevented a conclusive comparison of naive versus antigen-experienced cells. TCR beta diversity per million T cells fell roughly linearly with age.

A second PCR of about 6 to 12 cycles used a sample-barcoded 5' primer and a J-beta primer mix. Per-sample output comprised a minimum of 2.5 million paired-end reads containing CDR3. Via MiXCR, TCRdb re-called the 5' RACE reads, giving one row per CDR3 protein. This table has 1.5 million to 2 million distinct CDR3 sequences, about 28% appearing once. A word on this clonotype: Its target is not known.

The CDR3 has 15 residues. V lost 1 base and J 5 bases, leaving 9 bases between the germline ends. CDR1 is SEHNR, CDR2 FQNEAQ, per germline (reference sequence). This TCR came from a woman aged 25 to 39 in good health. The chain has TRBV7-9 and TRBJ1-6; a possible D gene is TRBD1 (6 bases). Sample: blood. CDR3 protein: CASSLGAGDNSPLHF. CDR3 DNA sequence: TGTGCCAGCAGCTTAGGGGCAGGGGATAATTCACCCCTCCACTTT. Looking up the rest from reference TRBV7-9 and TRBJ1-6 gives the full variable domain: DTGVSQNPRHKITKRGQNVTFRCDPISEHNRLYWYRQTLGQGPEFLTYFQNEAQLEKSRLLSDRFSAERPKGSFSTLEIQRTEQGDSAMYLCASSLGAGDNSPLHFGNGTRLTVT.